This section outlines one T cell receptor beta chain sequence together with its context. Through a sample-barcoded 5' primer and a J-beta primer mix, a second PCR was run for about 7 to 12 cycles. TCRdb ran MiXCR on the 5' RACE reads and lists one entry per CDR3 protein. The data hold around 1,100,000 distinct CDR3 sequences, with about two fifths observed a single time. Every sample yielded at least 6 million isolated PBMCs. This entry belongs to a study of blood T cells in healthy people across ages. Trimming removed 10 bases at V and 0 bases at J, with 17 bases between. The CDR3 has 15 residues. CDR1 MNHEY and CDR2 SVGAGI come from the germline V gene.

The V gene is TRBV6-5, the J gene TRBJ2-3, with D possibly TRBD1 on 6 matching bases. The receptor's source is a man between 18 and 29 years old in good health. What was sequenced was blood. The CDR3 is CATSQRTDSTDTQYF. CDR3 in DNA: TGTGCCACCTCACAGAGGACAGATAGCACAGATACGCAGTATTTT.